This T cell receptor beta chain was identified in a study of cytomegalovirus exposure and HLA in healthy donors (dated by TCRdb to 2017 to 2019). Background for the entire study: An earlier analysis of approximately 640 of the donors reported more than 250 Gb of sequence data and roughly 100 million unique TCR beta sequences from about 179 million T cells. On average, about 240,000 unique TCR beta nucleotide sequences were sequenced per donor among 350 to 400 genotyped donors of the cohort, with about 19% of those sequences being non-productive. High-throughput TCR immunosequencing, statistical association of individual TCRs with disease status, and machine learning were combined to predict cytomegalovirus infection status. Along with the approximately 650-subject first cohort, a separate validation cohort of roughly 110 different subjects was used. Rather than drawing on any new phenotypic data, the later analysis identified candidate immune exposures from TCR beta sequences and the way those sequences occurred across donors. A later genetic analysis took genome-wide SNP genotypes for 398 of the 666 donors and used that subset as a discovery cohort. A few DR-DQ haplotypes were treated as single units for association and clustering because of strong linkage in the cohort. The study aimed to test whether signatures of past pathogen exposure could be identified by cataloging public T cell receptors. Donor age, sex, ethnicity and CMV serostatus were compiled alongside the repertoire data. The T cell repertoires of around 730 subjects were profiled by immunosequencing and related to cytomegalovirus serostatus. A later analysis re-examined previously published TCR beta repertoires from roughly 650 donors and added high-resolution HLA genotyping to investigate patterns of TCR occurrence. Of the roughly 400 genotyped donors, 81% were placed in the genetic ancestry cluster associated with self-reported Caucasian donors. An earlier analysis of about 600 of the donors used high-throughput TCR beta sequencing to judge whether each TCR beta V gene segment behaved as functional or pseudogenic. HLA typing included class I and class II loci at four-digit resolution. Typing coverage varied by locus: about 620-630 donors for A, B, C, DRB1 and DQB1; roughly 560 for DQA1; approximately 570 for DPA1; fewer than 480 for DPB1. About 300 gigabases of sequencing data and approximately 93 million unique TCR sequences were included in an early release covering roughly 600 HLA-typed donors. Every discovery cohort repertoire had been produced on one sequencing platform.

The cohort was made up of about 670 healthy bone marrow donors. At the time of sampling, all cohort members were nominally healthy, though unrecorded immune exposures were likely present. The donor tested CMV seronegative and was one of the 352 seronegative cohort members. Each donor provided a peripheral blood sample, and peripheral blood mononuclear cells were used for TCR beta sequencing. Genomic DNA was extracted from the blood cell samples with the Qiagen DNeasy Blood Extraction Kit. Libraries were made using the immunoSEQ multiplex PCR assay. For the multiplex PCR, a mixture combining 60 forward primers for TCR Vbeta segments and 13 reverse primers for TCR Jbeta segments was used. The CDR3 region of rearranged TCR beta genes was amplified from genomic DNA with a multiplex PCR assay. On the Illumina HiSeq System, the amplified TCR beta libraries were sequenced as 87-base-pair reads. The authors' pipeline ran thus. Across the 500 to 850 repertoires, a later analysis counted some 81 million unique TCR beta chains, roughly 11 million of which were shared by at least two donors. A nearest-neighbor algorithm error-corrected the raw reads and collapsed the reads into unique sequences, merging closely related sequences to remove PCR and sequencing errors. Alignment of CDR3 sequences to IMGT reference sequences was used to assign V, D and J gene segments. For a sequence to be retained, at least a six-nucleotide match to both a V gene segment and a J gene segment was required. Rearrangements were called productive when the CDR3 lacked stop codons and stayed in frame with V and J; all others were non-productive. Following IMGT convention, CDR3 was defined as the stretch from the second conserved V-encoded cysteine up to the conserved J-encoded phenylalanine. The earlier analysis of about 570 of the donors excluded any sequence lacking an unambiguous match to a single V gene segment. In an earlier analysis of roughly 600 of the donors, a V segment was called functional when productive rearrangements were above 56.7%, and segregating when the standard deviation between donors exceeded 5%. A statistical classification framework was developed to diagnose cytomegalovirus status using the catalog of TCR beta chain sequences. V and J gene assignment, in a later analysis, came from comparing TCR nucleotide sequences with IMGT/GENE-DB human TR gene sequences. A later analysis assigned CDR3 sequences and most-parsimonious VDJ recombination scenarios with the TCRdist pipeline. In a later analysis, every TCR beta chain was defined by the combination of its CDR3 amino acid sequence and its V-gene family, and reads without a unique V-gene family were dropped. In a later analysis, nearly 600 highly shared, low-generation-probability nucleotide sequences were removed to address suspected cross-contamination and a sequencing artifact. In a later analysis, a clonal expansion index was calculated for each public chain from normalized within-repertoire ranks of inferred template counts. Generation probabilities in a later analysis came from a VDJ recombination model fitted to out-of-frame rearrangements, and those results were checked against IGoR. A later analysis scored TCR-TCR, TCR-HLA and TCR-CMV co-occurrence with hypergeometric tests, applying a repertoire-size bias correction to TCR pairs. To estimate false discovery rates, a later analysis permuted the HLA or CMV assignments 20 times. A later analysis grouped co-occurring TCRs with DBSCAN, adding TCRdist sequence similarity when clustering within HLA-allele-positive subsets. For co-occurrence clustering, repertoires with fewer than 30,000 or more than 120,000 public chains were excluded, along with 5 or 6 repertoires with anomalous nucleotide sharing. TCRdb limited this immuneACCESS table to in-frame rearrangements with V and J called. A share of clones is missing; checked studies link under half to unresolved V genes, and the rest is unexplained. For V, J and clone size, that table is used; D and trimming come from the DNA. The sample includes 160,000 or so clones, with around 81% observed a single time. Of the sample, roughly an eighth falls within the top ten clones.

V and J are truncated by 2 bases and 5 bases respectively, leaving an intervening sequence of 12 bases. Including cysteine and phenylalanine, the CDR3 has 14 amino acids. Solely the CDR3 DNA is kept, with 42 bases framed from the first base. CDR1 and CDR2 are read off the germline V gene (reference sequence) as MNHNY and SVGAGI. The paper's findings and limits, for the study overall: In this cohort, only TCR beta chains were sequenced, and detectable features were limited by the absence of alpha or paired-chain data. Because some donors lacked HLA typing at each locus, the association tests relied only on the typed subset. Broadly in line with IMGT annotations, most TCR beta V segments showed up in productive rearrangements about 87% or about 30% of the time in an earlier analysis of several hundred of the donors. The sequencing pipeline was judged likely to have produced a cluster of highly shared sequence variants as a technical artifact. In a later analysis, TCR association rates were found to vary across HLA loci, with the most associated TCRs seen for DRB1 alleles and the fewest for HLA-C alleles. In a later analysis, 15,000 to 20,000 TCR beta sequences were associated with specific HLA alleles at a false discovery rate of 0.05. Three of the identified cytomegalovirus-associated TCR beta chains were confirmed in vitro to be specific for cytomegalovirus antigens. Correlated functional status among segregating V segments might reflect linkage disequilibrium, but an unknown experimental factor could not be ruled out. The study gave a list of under 200 TCR beta chains associated with cytomegalovirus. Across donors, most TCR sequences were observed very rarely, whereas some public TCRs were present in many individuals. A later genetic analysis associated a missense DCLRE1C variant with V-gene and J-gene trimming of TCR beta chains, and an independent cohort replicated the association. Because the 87-base-pair reads could not distinguish some IMGT-functional V segments, including TRBV6-2 and TRBV6-3, those segments were excluded. A further reported finding was that TCR beta sequences accurately predicted the HLA-A and HLA-B alleles for most subjects in the first cohort. Compared with the roughly 670-donor mean, donors in an Asian-associated ancestry cluster had fewer N-insertions in productive TCRs, according to a later genetic analysis. About 17 rarely observed V segments, including chromosome 9 orphons, were excluded from the earlier analysis of 550 to 700 of the donors because counts were too low. According to a later analysis, parvovirus B19, influenza, CMV and Epstein-Barr virus appeared linked to several top co-occurrence clusters. CMV serostatus was the only immune exposure information available for the cohort. According to the authors, the approach could potentially be generalized to other disease states and immunological phenotypes. Presence/absence analyses assumed roughly uniform sequencing depth across donors, an assumption that may not hold. A later analysis found that most CMV-associated TCR beta chains appeared HLA-restricted, with HLA associations seemingly driven largely by CMV exposure. In a later analysis, HLA-associated TCR beta chains showed more clonal expansion and lower generation probabilities than non-associated chains that were equally common. When HLA alleles, especially DR and DQ, strongly co-occurred, TCR associations were difficult to assign to individual alleles. Cytomegalovirus status was reported to be diagnosed by the classifier with high specificity and sensitivity in both the original and validation cohorts.

To note about this clone: What this receptor recognizes is not known. Per-nucleotide qualities are absent, and no much larger clonotype sits a single base away.

The sample comprised PBMCs. The sequence came from a woman aged 50 to 65 in good health and CMV-seronegative. Recombination joined TRBV6-6 with TRBJ2-5, and the D gene may be TRBD1, 6 bases matching. CDR3 reads: CASSYVGGPETQYF. The DNA sequence follows: TGTGCCAGCAGTTACGTTGGGGGCCCGGAGACCCAGTACTTC.